The rows below give T cell receptor beta chains drawn from one sample of a study of blood T cells in healthy people across ages. Using its own MiXCR run on the 5' RACE reads, TCRdb lists one record per CDR3 protein. Of 700,000 to 900,000 distinct CDR3 sequences listed, about 53% are singletons. Sequenced sample: blood. These receptors all come from an elderly man in good health. The CDR3 runs from the conserved cysteine through the conserved F or W. A D gene is named only where the DNA matches it firmly. Clone size, where shown, is once, few, many, or a class for clones that have expanded.

j_gene | abundance | v_gene | d_gene | CDR3aa | CDR3nt
TRBJ2-7 | few | TRBV12-3/TRBV12-4 | - | CASSLFGGEQYF | TGTGCCAGCAGCCTCTTTGGGGGCGAGCAGTACTTC
TRBJ1-2 | - | TRBV28 | - | CASSDLGNGYTF | TGTGCCAGCAGCGACCTGGGAAATGGCTACACCTTC
TRBJ2-3 | few | TRBV6-6 | - | CASCPGRGHRYAYF | TGTGCCAGCTGCCCCGGGAGAGGGCACAGATACGCGTATTTT
TRBJ1-1 | - | TRBV9 | TRBD1 | CASSVGTGKTEAFF | TGTGCCAGCAGCGTCGGGACAGGGAAGACTGAAGCTTTCTTT
TRBJ2-7 | few | TRBV10-3 | TRBD1 | CAISGQGGEYEQYF | TGTGCCATCAGTGGACAGGGGGGCGAGTACGAGCAGTACTTC
TRBJ1-4 | - | TRBV20-1 | - | CSARDRRTTNEKLFF | TGCAGTGCTAGAGATCGGCGGACAACTAATGAAAAACTGTTTTTT
TRBJ1-1 | few | TRBV18 | - | CASSPVPGRSGNEAFF | TGTGCCAGCTCACCAGTCCCGGGCCGGAGTGGTAATGAAGCTTTCTTT
TRBJ2-7 | - | TRBV3-1 | - | CASSQDVYEQYF | TGTGCCAGCAGCCAAGATGTCTACGAGCAGTACTTC
TRBJ2-3 | - | TRBV20-1 | - | CSAHFRTDTQYF | TGCAGTGCCCATTTCCGCACAGATACGCAGTATTTT
TRBJ2-7 | - | TRBV6-4 | - | CASSQTRDYNEQYF | TGTGCCAGCAGTCAGACCAGAGACTACAATGAGCAGTACTTC
TRBJ2-1 | - | TRBV24-1 | - | CATSDSRPANEQFF | TGTGCCACCAGTGATTCCCGGCCCGCCAATGAGCAGTTCTTC
TRBJ2-5 | few | TRBV5-1 | - | CASSLTGPQETQYF | TGCGCCAGCAGCTTGACGGGGCCCCAAGAGACCCAGTACTTC
TRBJ2-3 | - | TRBV6-1 | TRBD1 | CASSEGTGSHRYAYF | TGTGCCAGCAGTGAAGGGACAGGTTCACACAGATACGCGTATTTT
TRBJ2-7 | - | TRBV29-1 | - | CSVANLPGWSSYEQYF | TGCAGCGTTGCTAACCTACCGGGATGGAGCTCCTACGAGCAGTACTTC
TRBJ2-5 | once | TRBV2 | - | CASTSEQTQYF | TGTGCCAGCACCTCTGAGCAGACCCAGTACTTC
TRBJ2-3 | few | TRBV12-3/TRBV12-4 | - | CASSSLVVADRYAYF | TGTGCCAGCAGTTCACTAGTGGTGGCCGACAGATACGCGTATTTT
TRBJ2-3 | - | TRBV10-3 | - | CAISGSRQTDLTDTQYF | TGTGCCATCAGTGGGAGTCGGCAGACGGACTTGACAGATACGCAGTATTTT
TRBJ2-6 | - | TRBV2 | TRBD1 | CASSAQGASSGANVLTF | TGTGCCAGCAGCGCACAGGGGGCGAGCTCTGGGGCCAACGTCCTGACTTTC
TRBJ2-5 | - | TRBV12-3/TRBV12-4 | - | CASSLNNGLETQYF | TGTGCCAGCAGTTTAAACAACGGGTTGGAGACCCAGTACTTC
TRBJ2-7 | - | TRBV6-2/TRBV6-3 | TRBD2 | CASTYSGLAGQDEQYF | TGTGCCAGCACCTATTCTGGACTAGCGGGACAGGATGAGCAGTACTTC
TRBJ2-2 | once | TRBV29-1 | - | CSVASTGELFF | TGCAGCGTTGCTAGCACCGGGGAGCTGTTTTTT
TRBJ2-1 | - | TRBV7-2 | TRBD2 | CASSSVAGVGNEQFF | TGTGCCAGCAGCTCCGTAGCGGGAGTCGGAAATGAGCAGTTCTTC
TRBJ2-3 | few | TRBV20-1 | - | CSARGDGLGTQYF | TGCAGTGCTAGAGGGGATGGACTCGGAACGCAGTATTTT
TRBJ2-7 | - | TRBV4-1 | TRBD2 | CASSQGTSVSDEQYF | TGCGCCAGCAGCCAAGGGACTAGCGTTTCCGACGAGCAGTACTTC
TRBJ2-1 | - | TRBV5-1 | TRBD2 | CASSLVPPGKASGEYNEQFF | TGCGCCAGCAGCTTGGTTCCACCAGGGAAGGCTAGCGGGGAGTACAATGAGCAGTTCTTC
TRBJ2-7 | - | TRBV12-3/TRBV12-4 | TRBD2 | CASSLGASGTYNEQYF | TGTGCCAGCAGTTTAGGGGCTAGCGGGACCTACAATGAGCAGTACTTC
TRBJ2-1 | - | TRBV21-1 | - | CASSKGEKGTLNEQFF | TGTGCCAGCAGCAAAGGAGAAAAAGGGACCCTTAATGAGCAGTTCTTC
TRBJ2-1 | many | TRBV10-1 | TRBD2 | CASTLTSGNDNEQFF | TGCGCCAGCACTTTGACTAGCGGGAATGACAATGAGCAGTTCTTC
TRBJ1-1 | - | TRBV12-3/TRBV12-4 | - | CACSLVLGGEAFF | TGTGCCTGCAGTTTAGTGCTAGGGGGTGAAGCTTTCTTT
TRBJ2-3 | few | TRBV20-1 | - | CSARRGYAYF | TGCAGTGCACGACGGGGATACGCGTATTTT
TRBJ2-3 | - | TRBV9 | - | CASSGGGTHTDTQYF | TGTGCCAGCAGCGGGGGCGGGACCCACACAGATACGCAGTATTTT
TRBJ1-2 | - | TRBV29-1 | - | CSARDPLFYGYTF | TGCAGCGCGCGCGACCCTCTCTTCTATGGCTACACCTTC